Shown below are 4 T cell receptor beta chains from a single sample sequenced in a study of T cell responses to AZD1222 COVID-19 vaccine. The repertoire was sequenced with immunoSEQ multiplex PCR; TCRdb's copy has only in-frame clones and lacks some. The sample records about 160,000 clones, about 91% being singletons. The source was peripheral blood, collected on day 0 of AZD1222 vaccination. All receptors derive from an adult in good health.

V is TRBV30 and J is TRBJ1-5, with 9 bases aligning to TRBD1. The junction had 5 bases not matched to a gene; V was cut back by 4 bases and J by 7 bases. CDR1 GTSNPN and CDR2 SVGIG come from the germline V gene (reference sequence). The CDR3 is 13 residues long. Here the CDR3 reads CAWNRGPSQPQHF. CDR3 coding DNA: TGTGCCTGGAACAGGGGGCCGAGCCAGCCCCAGCATTTT.

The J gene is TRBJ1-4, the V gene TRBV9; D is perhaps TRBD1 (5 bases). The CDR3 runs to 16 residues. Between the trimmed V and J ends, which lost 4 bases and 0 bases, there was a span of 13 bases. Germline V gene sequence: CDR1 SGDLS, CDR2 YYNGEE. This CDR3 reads CASSSPGGSTNEKLFF. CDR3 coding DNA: TGTGCCAGCAGCTCCCCCGGGGGTTCAACTAATGAAAAACTGTTTTTT.

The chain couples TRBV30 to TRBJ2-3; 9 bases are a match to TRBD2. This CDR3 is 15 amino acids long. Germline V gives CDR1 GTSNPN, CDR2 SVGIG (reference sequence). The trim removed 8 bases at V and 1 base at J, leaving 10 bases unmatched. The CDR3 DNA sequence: TGTGCCAGACAACGTCGCGGGGGGGGCACAGATACGCAGTATTTT. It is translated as CARQRRGGGTDTQYF.

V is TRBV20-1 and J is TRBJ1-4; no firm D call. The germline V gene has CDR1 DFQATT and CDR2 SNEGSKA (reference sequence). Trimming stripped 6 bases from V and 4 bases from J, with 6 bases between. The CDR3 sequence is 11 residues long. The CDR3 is CSAEDNEKLFF. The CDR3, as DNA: TGCAGTGCGGAGGATAATGAAAAACTGTTTTTT.